This entry describes one T cell receptor beta chain. The Seattle patients joined while their infection was active and were tracked longitudinally afterward. The sample is drawn from a study of blood T cell repertoires in COVID-19. Across the study: COVID-19 samples, acute and convalescent, were from the United States, Italy and Spain.

Study processing details: Nucleated cell counts were estimated from reference gene primer amplification. TCRdb's table, derived via immunoSEQ multiplex PCR, lists solely in-frame clones and lacks some. That table is the source of V, J and clone size, and D and trimming were worked out from the DNA. In the table there are 50,000 to 65,000 clones, approximately 72% of which are singletons. Trimming pared 4 bases from V and 6 bases from J, leaving 7 bases between. This CDR3 spans 12 amino acids. Germline CDR1 is KGHDR and CDR2 is SFDVKD. This TCR was sampled from a woman in her sixties or seventies with COVID-19, enrolled during active disease. Sequencing was done on a sample of peripheral blood. The chain employs TRBV24-1 and TRBJ2-3; D gene unclear. The CDR3 DNA is TGTGCCACCAGTGACCTTGGCGATACGCAGTATTTT. Encoded protein: CATSDLGDTQYF.